The 16 T cell receptor beta chains in this list originate from one sample, sequenced in a study of CD4+ T cells in melanoma. The method was immunoSEQ multiplex PCR; TCRdb's version includes in-frame clones alone and lacks a portion of them. The table includes more than 90,000 clones, 92% detected once. Sequencing input: peripheral blood. The receptors originated from a human donor with melanoma.

This sequence joins TRBV5-1 and TRBJ2-2; D gene uncertain. The CDR3 covers 15 residues. V lost 1 base to trimming and J lost 3 bases, with 10 bases between them. Germline V lookup: CDR1 SGHRS, CDR2 YFSETQ. CDR3 region: CASSLSGLDTGELFF. The CDR3 DNA follows: TGCGCCAGCAGCTTGTCCGGGCTTGACACCGGGGAGCTGTTTTTT.

This clone was seen only once. This chain uses TRBV4-2 with TRBJ2-5; 7 bases match TRBD1. Germline V CDR1 and CDR2: LGHNA, YNFKEQ. V gave up 2 bases and J gave up 5 bases; unmatched junction bases: 5. The CDR3 extends over 14 amino acids. The CDR3 spells CASSQKTGLETQYF. Here the CDR3 DNA reads TGTGCCAGCAGCCAAAAGACAGGGCTGGAGACCCAGTACTTC.

The chain is built from TRBV7-6 and TRBJ2-7, with 8 positions matching TRBD1. V lost 1 base and J lost 5; bases outside the gene matches: 13. Per germline, CDR1 SGHVS and CDR2 FNYEAQ. The CDR3 runs 17 residues. The DNA for the CDR3 is TGTGCCAGCAGCTTAGGAACCTTAGGACAGGGAAGCAACGAGCAGTACTTC. Translating gives CASSLGTLGQGSNEQYF. The entire variable domain, with the rest obtained from reference TRBV7-6 and TRBJ2-7, is as follows: GAGVSQSPRYKVTKRGQDVALRCDPISGHVSLYWYRQALGQGPEFLTYFNYEAQQDKSGLPNDRFSAERPEGSISTLTIQRTEQRDSAMYRCASSLGTLGQGSNEQYFGPGTRLTVT.

The CDR3 nucleotides are TGCGCCAGCAGCCCAGCTCTAGCGGGGGGGCTAGATACGCAGTATTTT. It translates to CASSPALAGGLDTQYF. This chain links TRBV4-1 with TRBJ2-3; TRBD2 aligns across 12 bases. Germline CDR1 is MGHRA and CDR2 is YSYEKL. The CDR3 loop spans 16 amino acids. V lost 4 bases and J lost 5; bases outside the gene matches: 7.

The chain is built from TRBV11-3 and TRBJ2-5, with 7 bases identical to TRBD1. The germline V gene has CDR1 SGHNT and CDR2 YENEEA. The CDR3 totals 15 residues. J was trimmed by 2 bases and V by 1 base; bases with no gene match: 4. CDR3 DNA sequence: TGTGCCAGCAGCTTAGCTGGGACAGCACAAGAGACCCAGTACTTC. Protein product: CASSLAGTAQETQYF.

This chain links TRBV7-9 with TRBJ2-3, with 11 bases identical to TRBD2. This CDR3 is built from 15 residues. The V gene end was trimmed by 5 bases and the J gene end by 5 bases; junction bases not matched to a gene: 6. CDR1 is SEHNR, CDR2 FQNEAQ, per germline (reference sequence). DNA of the CDR3: TGTGCCAGCAGCACAAGACTAGCGGGGTTAGATACGCAGTATTTT. Its translation: CASSTRLAGLDTQYF. Based on the CDR3 plus reference TRBV7-9 and TRBJ2-3, the full variable domain is DTGVSQNPRHKITKRGQNVTFRCDPISEHNRLYWYRQTLGQGPEFLTYFQNEAQLEKSRLLSDRFSAERPKGSFSTLEIQRTEQGDSAMYLCASSTRLAGLDTQYFGPGTRLTVL.

The chain couples TRBV19 to TRBJ2-5; D not certain. The CDR3 covers 15 residues. Germline assignment: CDR1 LNHDA and CDR2 SQIVND (reference sequence). Deletions cut 1 base from V and 5 bases from J, with 14 bases between. CDR3 nucleotides: TGTGCCAGTAGTATAGCGTCGAGTCGCCCGGAGACCCAGTACTTC. Translating gives CASSIASSRPETQYF.

V is TRBV10-1 and J is TRBJ2-3, with TRBD2 matching 8 bases. V lost 2 bases to trimming and J lost 0 bases; unmatched junction nucleotides: 22. Germline V gene sequence: CDR1 WNHNN, CDR2 SYGVQD (reference sequence). This CDR3 spans 22 amino acids. This CDR3 is CASSEPRGLASAGGPSTDTQYF. CDR3 coding DNA: TGCGCCAGCAGTGAGCCGAGGGGCCTGGCTAGTGCGGGGGGTCCTAGCACAGATACGCAGTATTTT.

This clone was detected a few times. The chain is built from TRBV2 and TRBJ1-5; D not resolved. CDR1 is SNHLY, CDR2 FYNNEI, per germline. The CDR3 runs to 15 residues. V shed 5 bases and J shed 3 bases, with 14 bases lying between them. CDR3 nucleotide sequence: TGTGCCAGCAGTTTTGGCAGGAGATCCAATCAGCCCCAGCATTTT. Translating gives CASSFGRRSNQPQHF. The complete variable domain, with remaining parts taken from reference TRBV2 and TRBJ1-5, reads EPEVTQTPSHQVTQMGQEVILRCVPISNHLYFYWYRQILGQKVEFLVSFYNNEISEKSEIFDDQFSVERPDGSNFTLKIRSTKLEDSAMYFCASSFGRRSNQPQHFGDGTRLSIL.

The CDR3 sequence: CASSPGTGALYEQYF. CDR3 sequence (DNA): TGTGCCAGCAGCCCAGGGACAGGGGCATTATACGAGCAGTACTTC. The chain has TRBV27 and TRBJ2-7; TRBD1 aligns across 10 bases. CDR3 size: 15 residues. CDR1 and CDR2 (germline): MNHEY, SMNVEV (reference sequence). The trim removed 6 bases at V and 4 bases at J, leaving 9 bases unmatched.

The chain carries TRBV4-1 and TRBJ2-7; 8 bases align to TRBD1. The germline gives CDR1 MGHRA, CDR2 YSYEKL. The CDR3 spans 18 residues. J was trimmed by 2 bases and V by 0 bases; bases with no gene match: 12. Here the CDR3 reads CASSQDKFRTGPAYEQYF. For the CDR3, the DNA is TGCGCCAGCAGCCAAGATAAGTTCCGGACAGGGCCCGCCTACGAGCAGTACTTC.

This chain connects TRBV7-8 to TRBJ2-3; D unresolved. V was cut by 5 bases and J by 3 bases, with 12 bases left in between. This CDR3 is built from 14 residues. Germline assignment: CDR1 SGHVS and CDR2 FQNEAQ. CDR3 bases: TGTGCCAGCAGCCAGTGGGCCGAGACAGATACGCAGTATTTT. Its translation is CASSQWAETDTQYF. Complete variable domain (other parts from reference TRBV7-8 and TRBJ2-3): GAGVSQSPRYKVAKRGQDVALRCDPISGHVSLFWYQQALGQGPEFLTYFQNEAQLDKSGLPSDRFFAERPEGSVSTLKIQRTQQEDSAVYLCASSQWAETDTQYFGPGTRLTVL.

The rearrangement uses TRBV29-1 and TRBJ1-1, with 8 bases that match TRBD1. There are 13 residues in the CDR3. CDR1 SQVTM and CDR2 ANQGSEA come from the germline V gene. J gave up 0 bases and V 7 bases, and 4 bases lay outside the gene matches. The chain's CDR3 is CSAPRGLNTEAFF. The CDR3 DNA reads TGCAGCGCCCCCAGGGGGCTGAACACTGAAGCTTTCTTT.

The rearrangement links TRBV7-9 to TRBJ1-1; 7 bases agree with TRBD1. This CDR3 contains 16 residues. CDR1 and CDR2 from the germline V gene are SEHNR and FQNEAQ (reference sequence). Trimming at V came to 1 base and at J to 0 bases, leaving 5 bases not matched to a gene. The CDR3 region has the DNA TGTGCCAGCAGCTTAGGACAGGGAACGATGAACACTGAAGCTTTCTTT. Protein product: CASSLGQGTMNTEAFF. Supplemented by reference TRBV7-9 and TRBJ1-1, the full variable domain reads DTGVSQNPRHKITKRGQNVTFRCDPISEHNRLYWYRQTLGQGPEFLTYFQNEAQLEKSRLLSDRFSAERPKGSFSTLEIQRTEQGDSAMYLCASSLGQGTMNTEAFFGQGTRLTVV.

The gene calls are TRBV6-5 and TRBJ1-2; 7 bases agree with TRBD1. V gave up 5 bases and J gave up 2 bases; unmatched junction bases: 8. This CDR3 contains 15 residues. The germline V gene has CDR1 MNHEY and CDR2 SVGAGI. CDR3: CASSPAGGGNYGYTF. CDR3 DNA: TGTGCCAGCAGTCCCGCAGGGGGAGGGAACTATGGCTACACCTTC.

J is TRBJ2-2 and V is TRBV11-2; the match to TRBD2 covers 8 bases. The CDR3 loop spans 19 amino acids. The V gene's germline CDR1 is SGHAT and CDR2 FQNNGV. V dropped 7 bases and J dropped 3; count of bases not matched to a gene: 19. This CDR3 reads CASTSPWASGSPDTGELFF. In DNA form, the CDR3 reads TGTGCCAGCACCTCTCCTTGGGCTAGCGGGTCTCCTGACACCGGGGAGCTGTTTTTT.